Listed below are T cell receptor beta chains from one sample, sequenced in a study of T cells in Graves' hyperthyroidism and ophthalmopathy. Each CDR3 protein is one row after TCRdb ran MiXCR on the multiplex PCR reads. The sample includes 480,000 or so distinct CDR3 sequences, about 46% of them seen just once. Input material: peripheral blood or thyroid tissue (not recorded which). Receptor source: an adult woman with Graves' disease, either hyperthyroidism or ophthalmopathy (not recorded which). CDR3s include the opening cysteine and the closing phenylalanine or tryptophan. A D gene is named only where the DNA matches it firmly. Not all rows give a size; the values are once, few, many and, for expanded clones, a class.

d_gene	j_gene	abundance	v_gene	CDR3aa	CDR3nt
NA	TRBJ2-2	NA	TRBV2	CASSVGRAHTGELFF	TGTGCCAGCAGTGTTGGCAGGGCGCACACCGGGGAGCTGTTTTTT
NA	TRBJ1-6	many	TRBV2	CASSSSQVNSPLHF	TGTGCCAGCAGTTCTTCACAGGTTAACTCACCCCTCCACTTT
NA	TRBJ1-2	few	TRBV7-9	CASSPSGAGGYTF	TGTGCCAGCAGCCCTTCGGGAGCAGGGGGCTACACCTTC
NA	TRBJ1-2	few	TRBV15	CATSGLGPYGYTF	TGTGCCACCAGCGGGTTGGGTCCCTATGGCTACACCTTC
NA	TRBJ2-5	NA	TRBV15	CATSRGSGRQETQYF	TGTGCCACCAGCAGAGGATCGGGACGCCAAGAGACCCAGTACTTC
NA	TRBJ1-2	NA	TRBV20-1	CSAIQGGDDGYTF	TGCAGTGCTATCCAGGGAGGGGACGATGGCTACACCTTC
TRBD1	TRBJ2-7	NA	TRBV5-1	CASSTGTGTLEQYF	TGCGCCAGCAGCACCGGGACAGGGACCCTCGAGCAGTACTTC
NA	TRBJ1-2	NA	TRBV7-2	CASSLKDGRNYGYTF	TGTGCCAGCAGTTTAAAGGACGGACGTAACTATGGCTACACCTTC
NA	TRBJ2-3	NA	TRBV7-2	CATELAISTDTQYF	TGTGCCACCGAGCTAGCGATTAGCACAGATACGCAGTATTTT
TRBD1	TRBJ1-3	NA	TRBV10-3	CASSDVQGRAGNTIYF	TGTGCCAGCAGCGACGTACAGGGGAGGGCTGGAAACACCATATATTTT
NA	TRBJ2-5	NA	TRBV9	CASSQGGGLGRETQYF	TGTGCCAGCAGCCAAGGAGGAGGGCTGGGAAGAGAGACCCAGTACTTC
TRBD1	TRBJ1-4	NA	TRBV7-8	CASRSQGQAGEKLFF	TGTGCCAGCAGGTCCCAGGGACAGGCTGGTGAAAAACTGTTTTTT
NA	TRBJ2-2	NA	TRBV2	CASVVRDTGELFF	TGTGCCAGCGTGGTCCGGGACACCGGGGAGCTGTTTTTT
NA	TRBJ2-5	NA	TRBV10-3	CAIGQSRLDQGTQYF	TGTGCCATCGGACAGTCGCGGCTAGATCAAGGGACCCAGTACTTC
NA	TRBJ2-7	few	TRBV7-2	CASSLQVTSSYEQYF	TGTGCCAGCAGCTTACAGGTCACCTCATCCTACGAGCAGTACTTC
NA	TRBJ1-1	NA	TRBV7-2	CASSSPATEAFF	TGTGCCAGCAGCTCGCCGGCCACTGAAGCTTTCTTT
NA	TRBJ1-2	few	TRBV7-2	CASSFVRYGLDYGYTF	TGTGCCAGCAGCTTCGTCAGGTACGGACTAGACTATGGCTACACCTTC
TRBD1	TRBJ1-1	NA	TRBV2	CASKQGLMNTEAFF	TGTGCCAGCAAACAGGGGTTAATGAACACTGAAGCTTTCTTT
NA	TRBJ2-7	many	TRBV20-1	CSARGRKVPYEQYF	TGCAGTGCTAGAGGCAGAAAGGTCCCCTACGAGCAGTACTTC
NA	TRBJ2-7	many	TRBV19	CASSTWDIHEQYF	TGTGCCAGTAGTACCTGGGACATCCACGAGCAGTACTTC
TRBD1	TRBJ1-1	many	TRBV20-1	CSAGGTGGRSNTEAFF	TGCAGTGCTGGCGGGACAGGGGGCAGGTCGAACACTGAAGCTTTCTTT
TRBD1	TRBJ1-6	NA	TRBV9	CASSLDRGRNSPLHF	TGTGCCAGCAGTCTAGACAGGGGTAGGAATTCACCCCTCCACTTT
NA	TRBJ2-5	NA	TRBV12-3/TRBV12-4	CASGGREQYF	TGTGCCAGCGGGGGAAGAGAGCAGTACTTC
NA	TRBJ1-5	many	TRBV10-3	CAISEGAGQPQHF	TGTGCCATCAGTGAGGGCGCGGGGCAGCCCCAGCATTTT
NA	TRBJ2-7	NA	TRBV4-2	CASSQEGEKVDEQYF	TGTGCCAGCAGCCAAGAAGGGGAAAAAGTGGACGAGCAGTACTTC
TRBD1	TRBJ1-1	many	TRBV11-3	CASSPRTGARFEAFF	TGTGCCAGCAGCCCCCGGACAGGAGCCCGATTTGAAGCTTTCTTT
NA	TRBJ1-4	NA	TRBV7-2	CASSRDFGEKLFF	TGTGCCAGCAGCCGAGATTTTGGCGAAAAACTGTTTTTT
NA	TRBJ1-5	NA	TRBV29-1	CSSQGSNQPQHF	TGCAGCTCCCAGGGGAGCAATCAGCCCCAGCATTTT